The 4 T cell receptor beta chains presented below share a single source sample, sequenced in a study of blood T cell repertoires in COVID-19. TCRdb keeps only in-frame clones here, not all; method: immunoSEQ multiplex PCR. The sample includes about 100,000 clones, over 60% of them seen just once. The sequencing input was peripheral blood. Receptor source: a man between 65 and 85 years old with acute or convalescent COVID-19.

This clone was counted a few times. The chain uses TRBV4-3 and TRBJ1-6; TRBD1 might be the D (6 bases). In germline, CDR1 is LGHNA, CDR2 YSLEER. Trimming took off 5 bases at V and 7 bases at J, with 15 bases between the two ends. This CDR3 is 15 amino acids long. CDR3 sequence: CASSSGQWGNSPLHF. The CDR3, as DNA: TGCGCCAGCAGCTCTGGACAGTGGGGGAATTCACCCCTCCACTTT.

The chain uses TRBV9 and TRBJ1-4, with D tentatively TRBD1 (6 bases). With 0 bases removed from V and 8 bases from J, the gap between germline ends came to 14 bases. Germline lookup yields CDR1 SGDLS and CDR2 YYNGEE. This CDR3 contains 15 residues. Written as DNA, the CDR3 is TGTGCCAGCAGCGTAGCCTGGGGGCGAGGCGAAAAACTGTTTTTT. Translating it yields CASSVAWGRGEKLFF.

The gene calls are TRBV5-1 and TRBJ2-2, with 8 bases that match TRBD2. Germline-derived CDR1 and CDR2 are SGHRS and YFSETQ. J was trimmed by 5 bases and V by 3 bases; bases with no gene match: 3. The CDR3 contains 14 residues. The CDR3 DNA sequence: TGCGCCAGCAGCTCCGGGACTAGGACCGGGGAGCTGTTTTTT. This codes for CASSSGTRTGELFF.

This chain uses TRBV4-3 with TRBJ2-7, with a possible D match to TRBD1 (8 bases). V was cut by 0 bases and J by 5 bases, with 14 bases left in between. The CDR3 contains 15 residues. Germline V gene lookup returns CDR1 LGHNA and CDR2 YSLEER. In DNA, the CDR3 is TGCGCCAGCAGCCAAGATAGGACAGGGAGGGACGAGCAGTACTTC. It encodes CASSQDRTGRDEQYF.